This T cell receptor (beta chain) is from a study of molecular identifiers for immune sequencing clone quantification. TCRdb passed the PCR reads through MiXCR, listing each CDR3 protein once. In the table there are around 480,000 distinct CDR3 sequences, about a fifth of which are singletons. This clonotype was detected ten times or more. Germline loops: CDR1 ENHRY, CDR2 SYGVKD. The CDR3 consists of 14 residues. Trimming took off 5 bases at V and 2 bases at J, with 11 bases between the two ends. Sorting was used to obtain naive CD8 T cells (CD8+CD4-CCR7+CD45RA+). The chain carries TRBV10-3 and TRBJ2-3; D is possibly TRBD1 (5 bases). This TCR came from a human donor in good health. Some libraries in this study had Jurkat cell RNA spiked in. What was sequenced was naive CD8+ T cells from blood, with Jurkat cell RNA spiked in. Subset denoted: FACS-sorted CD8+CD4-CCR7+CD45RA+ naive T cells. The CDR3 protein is CAISPRGATDTQYF. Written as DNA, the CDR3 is TGTGCCATCAGTCCGCGTGGGGCCACAGATACGCAGTATTTT.